This T cell receptor beta chain derives from a study of cytomegalovirus exposure and HLA in healthy donors. In the study overall: There were approximately 400 genotyped donors. Of these, about 81% fell in the genetic ancestry cluster associated with self-reported Caucasian donors.

A multiplex PCR was run with 60 Vbeta primers and 13 Jbeta primers. Method: immunoSEQ multiplex PCR; TCRdb's copy keeps in-frame clones and lacks some. Of 150,000 or so clones in the sample, around 75% are singletons; the top ten hold over 6%. Trimming stripped 11 bases from V and 4 bases from J, with 12 bases between. The CDR3 consists of 11 residues. In germline, CDR1 is WNHNN, CDR2 SYGVQD (reference sequence). Overall study results and limits: Sequencing depth across donors, presence/absence analyses assumed, was roughly uniform. DRB1 had the most TCR associations and HLA-C the fewest, a later analysis found, with rates varying by HLA locus.

A note on this clone: Its specificity is not known.

The V gene is TRBV10-1, the J gene TRBJ2-7, with a tentative D call TRBD1 (6 bases). Sequencing was performed on PBMCs. This TCR came from a man aged 30 to 39 in good health and CMV-seropositive. The CDR3 coding sequence is TGCGCCGTACCCAGGGGATACGAGCAGTACTTC. Translation gives CAVPRGYEQYF.